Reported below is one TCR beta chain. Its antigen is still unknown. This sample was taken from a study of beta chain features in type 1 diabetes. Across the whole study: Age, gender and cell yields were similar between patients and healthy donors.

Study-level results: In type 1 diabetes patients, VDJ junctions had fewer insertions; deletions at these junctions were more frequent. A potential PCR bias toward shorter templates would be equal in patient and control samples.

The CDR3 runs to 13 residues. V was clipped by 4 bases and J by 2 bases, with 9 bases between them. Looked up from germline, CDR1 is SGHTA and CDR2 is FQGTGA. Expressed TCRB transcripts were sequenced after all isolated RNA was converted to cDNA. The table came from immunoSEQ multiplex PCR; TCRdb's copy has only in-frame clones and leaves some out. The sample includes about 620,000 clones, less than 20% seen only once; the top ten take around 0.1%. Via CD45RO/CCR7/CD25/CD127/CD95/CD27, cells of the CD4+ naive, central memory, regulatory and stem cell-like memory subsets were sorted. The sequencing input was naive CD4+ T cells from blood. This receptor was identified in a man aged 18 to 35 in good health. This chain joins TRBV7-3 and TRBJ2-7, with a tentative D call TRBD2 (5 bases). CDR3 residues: CASSSTGTYEQYF. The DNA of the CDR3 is TGTGCCAGCAGCTCGACCGGGACCTACGAGCAGTACTTC. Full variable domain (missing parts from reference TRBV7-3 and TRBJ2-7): GAGVSQTPSNKVTEKGKYVELRCDPISGHTALYWYRQSLGQGPEFLIYFQGTGAADDSGLPNDRFFAVRPEGSVSTLKIQRTERGDSAVYLCASSSTGTYEQYFGPGTRLTVT.